The clone carrying this T cell receptor beta chain was seen a single time. The CDR3 extends over 16 amino acids. Trimming removed 5 bases from V and 1 base from J, with 18 bases in between. Per the germline V gene, CDR1 is MDHEN and CDR2 is SYDVKM. The sample is drawn from a study of Ad26.COV2.S vaccination and SARS-CoV-2 variants. Only in-frame clones appear in the TCRdb table, and some are missing; sequencing was by immunoSEQ multiplex PCR. This sample has hundreds of thousands of clones, with around 89% found just once. Treatment reported: over 15 received Ad26.COV2.S at low or high dose, single or two shots; 5 received placebo; per-sample allocation not given. Samples analyzed were those drawn on day 63 after the first vaccine or placebo injection. A Boston donor was an adult aged 18-55 years.

The TCR comes from a person between 18 and 59 years old who received the Ad26.COV2.S COVID-19 vaccine or a placebo. The rearrangement links TRBV28 to TRBJ2-7; a possible D gene is TRBD1 (6 bases). The sample in question was peripheral blood, obtained in a trial of Ad26.COV2.S vaccine versus placebo. The CDR3 loop reads CASSIYSGTLSYEQYF. CDR3 nucleotide sequence: TGTGCCAGCAGTATATATAGTGGGACATTGTCCTACGAGCAGTACTTC.